These 26 T cell receptor beta chains were sequenced from one sample in a study of post-analysis software for immune sequencing data. The TCR beta cDNA libraries contained unique molecular identifiers. TCRdb processed the PCR reads anew with MiXCR; each CDR3 protein has one entry. The sample yields roughly 650,000 distinct CDR3 sequences, 55% to 70% seen once. Findings of the study overall: Patients used about 5 TRBV segments, including TRBV5-6, TRBV5-1 and TRBV20-1, more often than controls.

No antigen is known for these receptors. The sequencing sample was made of blood. These receptors were taken from a girl aged 2 to 10 with multiple sclerosis.

The genes are TRBV6-6 and TRBJ2-7; unclear D gene. The CDR3 runs 14 residues. Between the trimmed V and J ends, which lost 2 bases and 0 bases, there was a span of 8 bases. From germline, CDR1 is MNHNY and CDR2 SVGAGI (reference sequence). The CDR3, as DNA: TGTGCCAGCAGTTACGGACGGAGCTCCTACGAGCAGTACTTC. This translates into CASSYGRSSYEQYF.

The chain combines TRBV29-1 with TRBJ2-1; 12 nucleotides match TRBD1. Germline V gene data show CDR1 as SQVTM and CDR2 as ANQGSEA. There are 13 residues in the CDR3. The junction had 4 bases not matched to a gene; V was cut back by 6 bases and J by 7 bases. The CDR3, as DNA: TGCAGCGTGTCGGGACAGGGGGCAAATGAGCAGTTCTTC. This translates into CSVSGQGANEQFF.

This clonotype was detected once. The rearrangement uses TRBV11-1 and TRBJ1-1; unclear D gene. The CDR3 is 13 amino acids. The V end lost 5 bases, the J end lost 3 bases, and 10 bases lay between the germline ends. Germline assignment: CDR1 SGHAT and CDR2 FQDESV (reference sequence). The CDR3 DNA reads TGTGCCAGCAGCCAGACCCCGGACACTGAAGCTTTCTTT. Translated: CASSQTPDTEAFF.

CDR3 residues: CASSLGLAYPYNEQFF. The CDR3 region has the DNA TGTGCCAGCAGCTTGGGACTAGCGTATCCCTACAATGAGCAGTTCTTC. The gene calls are TRBV4-2 and TRBJ2-1, with TRBD2 matching over 10 bases. The J segment lost 2 bases and the V segment lost 5 bases, leaving 6 bases of the junction unmatched. Per the germline V gene, CDR1 is LGHNA and CDR2 is YNFKEQ. The CDR3 is 16 residues long.

The chain has TRBV4-3 and TRBJ2-4; TRBD2 matches at 13 bases. The CDR3 length is 19 residues. The J segment lost 0 bases and the V segment lost 3 bases, leaving 8 bases of the junction unmatched. Germline assignment: CDR1 LGHNA and CDR2 YSLEER. The chain's CDR3 is CASSHTTSGGQLAKNIQYF. The CDR3 DNA reads TGCGCCAGCAGCCACACGACTAGCGGGGGGCAACTAGCCAAAAACATTCAGTACTTC.

J is TRBJ2-3 and V is TRBV3-1; D may be TRBD2 (6 bases). Germline assignment: CDR1 LGHDT and CDR2 YNNKEL (reference sequence). The CDR3 contains 15 residues. V lost 1 base to trimming and J lost 0 bases, with 8 bases between them. The CDR3 spells CASSQGRGSTDTQYF. CDR3 DNA: TGTGCCAGCAGCCAAGGGCGGGGTAGCACAGATACGCAGTATTTT.

The rearrangement links TRBV4-2 to TRBJ2-4, with 10 bases matching TRBD2. The J call is in doubt because the DNA end fits TRBJ2-7 better. CDR1 and CDR2 from the germline V gene are LGHNA and YNFKEQ. CDR3 size: 14 residues. CDR3 coding DNA: TGTGCCAGCAGCCTATCTAGCGGGAGAAACGAGCAGTACTTC. Translation gives CASSLSSGRNEQYF.

This clonotype was observed a handful of times. The V call is TRBV6-6, the J call TRBJ1-4; D unclear. This CDR3 has 15 residues. In germline, CDR1 is MNHNY, CDR2 SVGAGI (reference sequence). V was cut by 6 bases and J by 7 bases, with 18 bases left in between. This CDR3 is CASSPSLDASEKLFF. CDR3 nucleotide sequence: TGTGCCAGCAGCCCCAGTCTCGATGCGAGTGAAAAACTGTTTTTT.

The chain employs TRBV5-1 and TRBJ1-1; 9 bases are a match to TRBD1. This CDR3 spans 16 amino acids. CDR1 and CDR2 from the germline V gene are SGHRS and YFSETQ. Losses at the gene ends were 8 bases for V and 4 bases for J; bases not matched to a gene: 15. CDR3 protein: CARLPIFGTGPTEAFF. CDR3 nucleotide sequence: TGCGCCAGGTTACCAATATTCGGGACAGGGCCCACTGAAGCTTTCTTT. Full variable domain (remainder filled in from reference TRBV5-1 and TRBJ1-1): KAGVTQTPRYLIKTRGQQVTLSCSPISGHRSVSWYQQTPGQGLQFLFEYFSETQRNKGNFPGRFSGRQFSNSRSEMNVSTLELGDSALYLCARLPIFGTGPTEAFFGQGTRLTVV.

This chain connects TRBV12-3 or TRBV12-4 to TRBJ2-5, with 7 bases lining up with TRBD1. V shed 5 bases, J shed 1 base, and the junction held 7 bases outside the gene matches. The CDR3 runs 15 residues. CDR3 sequence (DNA): TGTGCCAGCAGTCCCCTGGGACAGACCCAAGAGACCCAGTACTTC. Protein product: CASSPLGQTQETQYF.

This chain uses TRBV12-3 or TRBV12-4 with TRBJ2-1, with D possibly being TRBD2 (5 bases). V gave up 8 bases and J gave up 3 bases, with 14 bases separating them. CDR3 length: 14 amino acids. The CDR3 DNA is TGTGCCAGCTCAAGCGGTTGGGGCTACAATGAGCAGTTCTTC. Translating it yields CASSSGWGYNEQFF.

Many counts were recorded for this clonotype. The chain combines TRBV6-2 or TRBV6-3 with TRBJ2-1; maybe TRBD1 (5 bases). CDR3 length: 17 residues. Trimming removed 4 bases from V and 0 bases from J, with 16 bases in between. CDR1 and CDR2 from the germline V gene are MNHEY and SVGEGT. The CDR3 loop reads CASSSRDGHYSYNEQFF. The CDR3 region has the DNA TGTGCCAGCAGTTCCCGCGACGGACACTACTCCTACAATGAGCAGTTCTTC.

V and J are TRBV6-5 and TRBJ2-3; D is perhaps TRBD2 (6 bases). Germline values: CDR1 MNHEY, CDR2 SVGAGI. V was shortened by 0 bases and J by 1 base, with 20 bases between the two germline ends. The CDR3 loop spans 19 amino acids. CDR3 region: CASSYSVAGNPSGTDTQYF. The CDR3 nucleotides are TGTGCCAGCAGTTACTCGGTGGCGGGTAATCCTAGCGGCACAGATACGCAGTATTTT.

This clonotype came up a few times. The rearrangement joins TRBV7-9 to TRBJ2-7; D is ambiguous. The CDR3 has 12 residues. Trimming took off 2 bases at V and 7 bases at J, with 9 bases between the two ends. Germline CDR1 reads SEHNR; CDR2 reads FQNEAQ (reference sequence). The CDR3: CASSLLSNEQYF. CDR3 coding DNA: TGTGCCAGCAGCTTATTGAGCAATGAGCAGTACTTC.

In this sample, this clonotype turned up a few times. This chain joins TRBV29-1 and TRBJ2-3; 9 positions match TRBD2. CDR3 length equals 14 residues. V shed 7 bases, J shed 2 bases, and the junction held 7 bases outside the gene matches. Germline V gives CDR1 SQVTM, CDR2 ANQGSEA. The CDR3 nucleotides read TGCAGCGCGATACGACTAGCGGACACAGATACGCAGTATTTT. This translates into CSAIRLADTDTQYF.

The chain has TRBV11-2 and TRBJ2-5; 9 nucleotides line up with TRBD2. Germline CDR1 SGHAT, CDR2 FQNNGV. The CDR3 spans 17 residues. J lost 1 base, V lost 1 base, and 7 bases had no gene match. The DNA for the CDR3 is TGTGCCAGCAGCTTAGGGGCTAGCGGGGCACCCCAAGAGACCCAGTACTTC. It encodes CASSLGASGAPQETQYF.

The V and J genes are TRBV10-3 and TRBJ1-2, with a possible D match to TRBD1 (6 bases). With 10 bases removed from V and 8 bases from J, the gap between germline ends came to 32 bases. The CDR3 is 17 amino acids. Germline V CDR1 and CDR2: ENHRY, SYGVKD. This CDR3 reads CATFGASFTGSDRGYTF. CDR3 bases: TGTGCCACCTTCGGGGCCTCCTTCACAGGGTCCGACAGGGGCTACACCTTC.

The chain links TRBV11-1 to TRBJ2-1, with 7 bases matching TRBD1. Germline lookup yields CDR1 SGHAT and CDR2 FQDESV (reference sequence). J gave up 8 bases and V 1 base, and 5 bases lay outside the gene matches. There are 14 residues in the CDR3. DNA for the CDR3: TGTGCCAGCAGCTTAGGGAAGGGGGCGGATGAGCAGTTCTTC. Translating gives CASSLGKGADEQFF.

The chain has TRBV30 and TRBJ1-2; no clear D. The V end lost 5 bases, the J end lost 0 bases, and 4 bases lay between the germline ends. CDR1 and CDR2 (germline): GTSNPN, SVGIG (reference sequence). This CDR3 region has 11 residues. This CDR3 is CAWGANYGYTF. In DNA form, the CDR3 reads TGTGCCTGGGGGGCTAACTATGGCTACACCTTC.

The chain has TRBV27 and TRBJ2-7; 7 bases agree with TRBD1. Germline V CDR1 and CDR2: MNHEY, SMNVEV (reference sequence). V lost 6 bases to trimming and J lost 3 bases; unmatched junction nucleotides: 8. The CDR3 is 14 residues long. CDR3 in amino acids: CASSETGAGYEQYF. CDR3 coding DNA: TGTGCCAGCAGCGAAACAGGGGCGGGCTACGAGCAGTACTTC.

This chain uses TRBV7-9 with TRBJ2-3, with D tentatively TRBD1 or TRBD2 (6 bases each). The CDR3 is made up of 17 amino acids. Germline lookup yields CDR1 SEHNR and CDR2 FQNEAQ (reference sequence). Trimming took 3 bases from V and 6 from J, leaving 22 bases between them. CDR3 nucleotide sequence: TGTGCCAGCAGCTTCGGGGGCGGACGGACGAGCATGGATACGCAGTATTTT. It encodes CASSFGGGRTSMDTQYF.

The sample holds a few counts of this clonotype. The V and J genes are TRBV12-3 or TRBV12-4 and TRBJ1-1; D not resolved. The CDR3 contains 15 residues. V was shortened by 3 bases and J by 2 bases, with 13 bases between the two germline ends. The CDR3 is CASSFRGPTNTEAFF. The CDR3 nucleotides read TGTGCCAGCAGTTTTAGAGGTCCCACTAACACTGAAGCTTTCTTT.

V usage is TRBV4-2 and J usage is TRBJ2-3; tentative D call: TRBD2 (6 bases). The germline V gene has CDR1 LGHNA and CDR2 YNFKEQ. CDR3 length equals 16 residues. Trimming removed 2 bases from V and 4 bases from J, with 16 bases in between. CDR3 residues: CASSQSSGGVSDTQYF. CDR3 nucleotides: TGTGCCAGCAGCCAATCGTCGGGCGGGGTTTCAGATACGCAGTATTTT.

The J gene is TRBJ2-1, the V gene TRBV20-1; 9 bases are a match to TRBD2. V was clipped by 3 bases and J by 5 bases; unmatched bases: 5. The CDR3 is 14 residues long. Germline lookup yields CDR1 DFQATT and CDR2 SNEGSKA (reference sequence). This CDR3 is CSASPGLAHNEQFF. CDR3 nucleotides: TGCAGTGCTAGTCCGGGACTAGCTCACAATGAGCAGTTCTTC.

V is TRBV5-1 and J is TRBJ2-3; tentatively, D is TRBD2 (6 bases). CDR3 length equals 16 residues. From germline, CDR1 is SGHRS and CDR2 YFSETQ. With 0 bases removed from V and 1 base from J, the gap between germline ends came to 12 bases. CDR3 DNA sequence: TGCGCCAGCAGCTTGGGAGTAGCGGTCGGCACAGATACGCAGTATTTT. Protein product: CASSLGVAVGTDTQYF.

The genes are TRBV29-1 and TRBJ1-1; D is perhaps TRBD1 (5 bases). Trimming left V 2 bases short and J 10 bases short, with 11 bases between. Germline CDR1 and CDR2: SQVTM and ANQGSEA. The CDR3 runs to 11 residues. CDR3 sequence: CSVETRGPAFF. The CDR3 DNA is TGCAGCGTTGAAACAAGGGGCCCAGCTTTCTTT.